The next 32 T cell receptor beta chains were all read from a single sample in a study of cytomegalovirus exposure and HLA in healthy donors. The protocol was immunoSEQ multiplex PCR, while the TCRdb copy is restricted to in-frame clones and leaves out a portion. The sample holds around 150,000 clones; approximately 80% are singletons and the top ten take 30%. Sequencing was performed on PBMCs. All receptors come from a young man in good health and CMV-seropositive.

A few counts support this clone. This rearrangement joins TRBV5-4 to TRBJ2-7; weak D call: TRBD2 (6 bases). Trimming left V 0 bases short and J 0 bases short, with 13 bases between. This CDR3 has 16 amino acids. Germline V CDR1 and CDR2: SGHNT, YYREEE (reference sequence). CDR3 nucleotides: TGTGCCAGCAGCTTGGGTCTAGGGGACTCCTCCTACGAGCAGTACTTC. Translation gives CASSLGLGDSSYEQYF.

The DNA of the CDR3 is TGTGCCAGCAGCTTAGCGCGGGGAACTAATGAAAAACTGTTTTTT. Translation: CASSLARGTNEKLFF. V is TRBV7-9 and J is TRBJ1-4; D is unclear. The CDR3 extends over 15 amino acids. Germline loops: CDR1 SEHNR, CDR2 FQNEAQ (reference sequence). Trimming removed 0 bases from V and 1 base from J, with 6 bases in between.

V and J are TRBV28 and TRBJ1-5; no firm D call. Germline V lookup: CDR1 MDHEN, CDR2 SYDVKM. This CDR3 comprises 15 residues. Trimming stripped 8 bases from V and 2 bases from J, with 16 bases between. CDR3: CASDDLELGNQPQHF. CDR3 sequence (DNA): TGTGCCAGCGACGATCTAGAACTAGGCAATCAGCCCCAGCATTTT. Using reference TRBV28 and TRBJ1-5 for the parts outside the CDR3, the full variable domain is DVKVTQSSRYLVKRTGEKVFLECVQDMDHENMFWYRQDPGLGLRLIYFSYDVKMKEKGDIPEGYSVSREKKERFSLILESASTNQTSMYLCASDDLELGNQPQHFGDGTRLSIL.

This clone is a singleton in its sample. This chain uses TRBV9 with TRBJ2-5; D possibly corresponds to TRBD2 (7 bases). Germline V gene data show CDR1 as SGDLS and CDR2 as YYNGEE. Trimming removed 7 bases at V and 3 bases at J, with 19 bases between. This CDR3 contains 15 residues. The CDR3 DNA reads TGTGCCAGCGGCGGTCGGGGGGCACAGAAAGAGACCCAGTACTTC. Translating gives CASGGRGAQKETQYF.

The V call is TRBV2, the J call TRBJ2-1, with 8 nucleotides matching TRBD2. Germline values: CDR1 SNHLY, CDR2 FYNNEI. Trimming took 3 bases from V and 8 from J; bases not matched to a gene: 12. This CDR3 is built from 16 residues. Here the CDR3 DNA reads TGTGCCAGCAGTGATATCGGACTAGCCCACCTGGATGAGCAGTTCTTC. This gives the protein CASSDIGLAHLDEQFF.

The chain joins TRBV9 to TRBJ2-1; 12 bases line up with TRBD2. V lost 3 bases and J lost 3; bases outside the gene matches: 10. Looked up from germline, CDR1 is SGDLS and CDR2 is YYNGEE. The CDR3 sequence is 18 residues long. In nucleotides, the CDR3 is TGTGCCAGCAGCGACGGGACTAGCGGGTTGGGTGGCTACAATGAGCAGTTCTTC. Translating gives CASSDGTSGLGGYNEQFF. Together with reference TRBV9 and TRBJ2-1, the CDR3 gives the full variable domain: DSGVTQTPKHLITATGQRVTLRCSPRSGDLSVYWYQQSLDQGLQFLIQYYNGEERAKGNILERFSAQQFPDLHSELNLSSLELGDSALYFCASSDGTSGLGGYNEQFFGPGTRLTVL.

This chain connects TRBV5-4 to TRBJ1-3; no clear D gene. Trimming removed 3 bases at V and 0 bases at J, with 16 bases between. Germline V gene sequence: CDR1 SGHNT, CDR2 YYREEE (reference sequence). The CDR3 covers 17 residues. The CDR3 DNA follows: TGTGCCAGCAGCTGGGTTGAGGGCAGATCCTCTGGAAACACCATATATTTT. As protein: CASSWVEGRSSGNTIYF.

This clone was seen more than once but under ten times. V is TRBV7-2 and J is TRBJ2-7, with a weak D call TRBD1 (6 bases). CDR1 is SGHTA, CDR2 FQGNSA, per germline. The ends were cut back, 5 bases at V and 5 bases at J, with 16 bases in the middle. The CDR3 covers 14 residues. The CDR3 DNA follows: TGTGCCAGCAGCCTACGGCCAGGGGCGCACGAGCAGTACTTC. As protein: CASSLRPGAHEQYF.

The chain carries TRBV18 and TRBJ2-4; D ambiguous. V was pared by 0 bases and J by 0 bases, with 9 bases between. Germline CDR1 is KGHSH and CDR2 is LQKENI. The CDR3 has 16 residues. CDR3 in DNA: TGTGCCAGCTCACCACCTGGCCTTGGAGCCAAAAACATTCAGTACTTC. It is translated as CASSPPGLGAKNIQYF.

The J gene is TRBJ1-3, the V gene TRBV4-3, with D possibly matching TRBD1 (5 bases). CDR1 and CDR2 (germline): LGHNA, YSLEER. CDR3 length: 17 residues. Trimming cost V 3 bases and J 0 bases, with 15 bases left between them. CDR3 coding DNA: TGCGCCAGCAGCCACCCCGCCGGGGGGGGCTCTGGAAACACCATATATTTT. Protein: CASSHPAGGGSGNTIYF.

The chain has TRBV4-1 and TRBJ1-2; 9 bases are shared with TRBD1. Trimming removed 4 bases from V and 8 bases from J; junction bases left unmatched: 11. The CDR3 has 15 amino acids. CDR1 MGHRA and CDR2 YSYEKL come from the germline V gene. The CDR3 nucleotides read TGCGCCAGCAGCCCAGATTCCGGGACAGGGAGGGGCTACACCTTC. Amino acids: CASSPDSGTGRGYTF.

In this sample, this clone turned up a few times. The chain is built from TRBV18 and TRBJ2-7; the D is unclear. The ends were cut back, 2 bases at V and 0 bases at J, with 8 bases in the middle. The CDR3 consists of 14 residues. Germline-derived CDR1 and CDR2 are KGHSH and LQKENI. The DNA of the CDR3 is TGTGCCAGCTCACCATACCGGTCCTCCTACGAGCAGTACTTC. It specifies CASSPYRSSYEQYF.

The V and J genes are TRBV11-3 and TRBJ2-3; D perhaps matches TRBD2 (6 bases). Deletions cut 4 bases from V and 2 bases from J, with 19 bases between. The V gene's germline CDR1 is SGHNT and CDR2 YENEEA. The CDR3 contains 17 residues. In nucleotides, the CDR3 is TGTGCCAGCAGCTCAAACGGTATCGGACTATACACAGATACGCAGTATTTT. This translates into CASSSNGIGLYTDTQYF.

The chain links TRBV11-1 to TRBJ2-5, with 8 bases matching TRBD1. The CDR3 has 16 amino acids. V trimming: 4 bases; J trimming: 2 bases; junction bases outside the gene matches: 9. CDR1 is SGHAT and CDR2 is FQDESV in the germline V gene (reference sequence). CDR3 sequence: CASSSWTGTTQETQYF. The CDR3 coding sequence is TGTGCCAGCAGCTCCTGGACAGGGACGACTCAAGAGACCCAGTACTTC.

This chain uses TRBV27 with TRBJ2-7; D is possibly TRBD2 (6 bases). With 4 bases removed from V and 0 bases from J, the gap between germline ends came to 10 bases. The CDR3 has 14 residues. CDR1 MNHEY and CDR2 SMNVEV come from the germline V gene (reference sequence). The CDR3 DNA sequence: TGTGCCAGCAGTTGGGACGGGAGCTCCTACGAGCAGTACTTC. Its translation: CASSWDGSSYEQYF.

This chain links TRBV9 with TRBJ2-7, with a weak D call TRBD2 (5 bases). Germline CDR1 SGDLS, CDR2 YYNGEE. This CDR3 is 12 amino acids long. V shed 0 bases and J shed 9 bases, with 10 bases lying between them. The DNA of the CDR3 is TGTGCCAGCAGCGTAGCTGAGGGATGGCAGTACTTC. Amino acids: CASSVAEGWQYF. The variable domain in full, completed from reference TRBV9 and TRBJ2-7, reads DSGVTQTPKHLITATGQRVTLRCSPRSGDLSVYWYQQSLDQGLQFLIQYYNGEERAKGNILERFSAQQFPDLHSELNLSSLELGDSALYFCASSVAEGWQYFGPGTRLTVT.

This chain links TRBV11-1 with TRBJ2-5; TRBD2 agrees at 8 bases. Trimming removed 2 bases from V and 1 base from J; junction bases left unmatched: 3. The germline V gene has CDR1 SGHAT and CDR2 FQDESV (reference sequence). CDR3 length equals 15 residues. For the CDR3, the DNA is TGTGCCAGCAGCTTAATGGGACTAGGCCAAGAGACCCAGTACTTC. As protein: CASSLMGLGQETQYF.

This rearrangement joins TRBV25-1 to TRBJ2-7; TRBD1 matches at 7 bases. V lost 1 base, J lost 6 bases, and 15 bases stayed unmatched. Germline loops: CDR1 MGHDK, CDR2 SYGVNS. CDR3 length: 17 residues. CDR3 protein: CASSEWAMGQMVGEQYF. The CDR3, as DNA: TGTGCCAGCAGTGAATGGGCGATGGGACAGATGGTCGGCGAGCAGTACTTC.

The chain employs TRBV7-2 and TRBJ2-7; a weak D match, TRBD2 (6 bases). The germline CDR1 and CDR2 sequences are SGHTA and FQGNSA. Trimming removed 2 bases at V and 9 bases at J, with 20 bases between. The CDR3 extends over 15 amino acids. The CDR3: CASSLTRTEVGGQYF. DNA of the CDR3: TGTGCCAGCAGCTTAACCAGGACCGAGGTCGGGGGGCAGTACTTC. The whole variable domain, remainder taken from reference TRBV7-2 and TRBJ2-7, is GAGVSQSPSNKVTEKGKDVELRCDPISGHTALYWYRQSLGQGLEFLIYFQGNSAPDKSGLPSDRFSAERTGGSVSTLTIQRTQQEDSAVYLCASSLTRTEVGGQYFGPGTRLTVT.

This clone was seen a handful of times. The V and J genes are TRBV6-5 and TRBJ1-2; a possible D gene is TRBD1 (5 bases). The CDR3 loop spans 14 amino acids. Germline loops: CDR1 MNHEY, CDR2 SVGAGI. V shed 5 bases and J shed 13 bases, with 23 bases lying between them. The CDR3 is CASSPPGTMKEVTF. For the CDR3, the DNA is TGTGCCAGCAGTCCTCCGGGGACTATGAAGGAGGTCACCTTC.

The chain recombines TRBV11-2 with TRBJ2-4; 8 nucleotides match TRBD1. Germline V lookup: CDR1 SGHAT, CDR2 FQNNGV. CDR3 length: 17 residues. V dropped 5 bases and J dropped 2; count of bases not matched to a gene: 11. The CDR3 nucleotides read TGTGCCAGCAGCCGTAACACAGGGGGTTTAACCAAAAACATTCAGTACTTC. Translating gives CASSRNTGGLTKNIQYF.

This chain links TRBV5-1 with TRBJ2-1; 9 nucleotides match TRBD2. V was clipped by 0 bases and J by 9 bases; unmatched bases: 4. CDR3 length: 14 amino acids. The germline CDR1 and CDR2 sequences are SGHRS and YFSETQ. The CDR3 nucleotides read TGCGCCAGCAGCTTGGGAGCGGGAGGCCCTGAGCAGTTCTTC. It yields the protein CASSLGAGGPEQFF.

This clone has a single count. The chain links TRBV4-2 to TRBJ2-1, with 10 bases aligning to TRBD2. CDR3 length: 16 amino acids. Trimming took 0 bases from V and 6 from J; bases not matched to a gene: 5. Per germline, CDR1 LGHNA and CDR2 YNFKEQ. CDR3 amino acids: CASSQDLAGAINEQFF. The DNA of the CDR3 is TGTGCCAGCAGCCAAGATCTAGCGGGAGCGATCAATGAGCAGTTCTTC.

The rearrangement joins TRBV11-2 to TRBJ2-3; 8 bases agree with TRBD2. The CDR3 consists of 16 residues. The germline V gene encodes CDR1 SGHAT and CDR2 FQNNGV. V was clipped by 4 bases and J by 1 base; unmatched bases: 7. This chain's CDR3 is CASSSMGSGGTDTQYF. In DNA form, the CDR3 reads TGTGCCAGCAGCTCCATGGGTAGCGGGGGCACAGATACGCAGTATTTT.

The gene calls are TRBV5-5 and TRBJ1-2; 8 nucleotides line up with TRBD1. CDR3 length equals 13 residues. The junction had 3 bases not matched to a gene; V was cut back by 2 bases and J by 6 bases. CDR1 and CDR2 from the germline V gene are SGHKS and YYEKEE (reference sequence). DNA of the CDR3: TGTGCCAGCAGCTTCCAGGGGGCGGATGGCTACACCTTC. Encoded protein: CASSFQGADGYTF.

CDR3 DNA: TGTGCCAGCAGCTTAAGGTCACAGACAAACTACGAGCAGTACTTC. Encoded protein: CASSLRSQTNYEQYF. This rearrangement joins TRBV7-2 to TRBJ2-7; D unresolved. The CDR3 contains 15 residues. Germline values: CDR1 SGHTA, CDR2 FQGNSA. V was shortened by 2 bases and J by 3 bases, with 14 bases between the two germline ends.

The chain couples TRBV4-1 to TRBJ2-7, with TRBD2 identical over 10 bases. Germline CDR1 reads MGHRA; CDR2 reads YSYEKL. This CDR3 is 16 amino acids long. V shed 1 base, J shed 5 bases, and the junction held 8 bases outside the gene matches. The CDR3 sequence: CASSQVSLAGEDEQYF. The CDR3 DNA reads TGCGCCAGCAGCCAAGTATCCCTAGCGGGAGAGGACGAGCAGTACTTC.

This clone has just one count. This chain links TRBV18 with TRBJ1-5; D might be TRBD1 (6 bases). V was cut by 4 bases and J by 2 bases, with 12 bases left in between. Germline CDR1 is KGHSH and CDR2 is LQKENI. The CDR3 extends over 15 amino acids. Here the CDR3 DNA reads TGTGCCAGCTCACTAACACAGGGAGGCAATCAGCCCCAGCATTTT. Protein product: CASSLTQGGNQPQHF.

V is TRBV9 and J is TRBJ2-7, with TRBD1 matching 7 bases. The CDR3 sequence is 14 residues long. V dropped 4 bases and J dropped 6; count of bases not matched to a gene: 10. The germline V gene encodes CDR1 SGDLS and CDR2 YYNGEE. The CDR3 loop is CASSLRTGRGEQYF. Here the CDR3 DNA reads TGTGCCAGCAGCCTAAGGACAGGTAGGGGCGAGCAGTACTTC.

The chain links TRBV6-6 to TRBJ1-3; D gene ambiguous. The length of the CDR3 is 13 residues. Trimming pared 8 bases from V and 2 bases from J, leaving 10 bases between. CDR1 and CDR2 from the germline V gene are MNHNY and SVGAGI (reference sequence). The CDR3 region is CASGHAAGNTIYF. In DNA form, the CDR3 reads TGTGCCAGCGGGCATGCAGCTGGAAACACCATATATTTT.

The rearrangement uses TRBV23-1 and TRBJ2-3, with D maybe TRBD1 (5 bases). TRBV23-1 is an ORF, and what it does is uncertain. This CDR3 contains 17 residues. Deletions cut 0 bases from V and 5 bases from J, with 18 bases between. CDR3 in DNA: TGCGCCAGCAGTCAATCGTGCCGAGGAGAACAGGAAGATACGCAGTATTTT. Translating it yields CASSQSCRGEQEDTQYF.

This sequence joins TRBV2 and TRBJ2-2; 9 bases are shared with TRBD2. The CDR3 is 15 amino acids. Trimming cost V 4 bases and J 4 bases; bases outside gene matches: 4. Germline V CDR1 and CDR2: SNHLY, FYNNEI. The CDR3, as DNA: TGTGCCAGCAGTGGGGTAGCGGGAGTCACCGGGGAGCTGTTTTTT. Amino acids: CASSGVAGVTGELFF.